By sample share, the clone carrying this T cell receptor beta chain is medium-sized. Method: immunoSEQ multiplex PCR; TCRdb's copy keeps in-frame clones and lacks some. The sample records tens of thousands of clones, roughly 84% being singletons. Trimming removed 1 base from V and 4 bases from J, with 8 bases in between. The CDR3 totals 14 residues. CDR1 and CDR2 (germline): LNHDA, SQIVND (reference sequence). The data originate from a study of OX40 agonist ivuxolimab in advanced cancers. This receptor was identified in an adult with an advanced solid tumor such as melanoma, head and neck, liver or kidney cancer. The chain is built from TRBV19 and TRBJ1-5; D not resolved. Sequences were derived from CD4+ or CD8+ T cells sorted from blood, sampled in a trial of the OX40 agonist ivuxolimab. CDR3: CASSIALVNQPQHF. In nucleotides, the CDR3 is TGTGCCAGTAGTATAGCACTAGTTAATCAGCCCCAGCATTTT.